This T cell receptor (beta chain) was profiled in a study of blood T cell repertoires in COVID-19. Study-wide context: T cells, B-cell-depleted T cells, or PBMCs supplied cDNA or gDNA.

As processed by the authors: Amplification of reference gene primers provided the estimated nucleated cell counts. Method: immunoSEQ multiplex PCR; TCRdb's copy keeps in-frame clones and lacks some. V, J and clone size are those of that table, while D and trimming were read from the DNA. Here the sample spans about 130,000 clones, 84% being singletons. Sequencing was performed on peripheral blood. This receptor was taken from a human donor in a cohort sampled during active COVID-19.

The CDR3 sequence: CASSPSLANGNTGELFF. The CDR3 DNA sequence: TGTGCCAGCAGTCCCTCACTAGCGAATGGTAACACCGGGGAGCTGTTTTTT. The chain recombines TRBV6-6 with TRBJ2-2, with 7 nucleotides matching TRBD2. V was pared by 5 bases and J by 2 bases, with 11 bases of the junction left unmatched. This CDR3 region has 17 residues. Germline CDR1 MNHNY, CDR2 SVGAGI (reference sequence).